The T cell receptor beta chain under discussion was sequenced for a study of cytomegalovirus exposure and HLA in healthy donors. Study conclusions and caveats: Previous analysis showed most TCR beta V segments were productive about 87% or about 30% of the time. Roughly uniform sequencing depth across donors was assumed, possibly incorrectly. HLA allele associations emerged for around 15,000 TCR beta sequences in a later analysis, at 0.05 false discovery rate.

Between the trimmed V and J ends, which lost 1 base and 2 bases, there was a span of 9 bases. Germline values: CDR1 LGHNA, CDR2 YSLEER. The CDR3 has 14 amino acids. In the PCR, 60 Vbeta and 13 Jbeta primers were used. Generated by immunoSEQ multiplex PCR, the TCRdb table keeps only in-frame clones and is missing some. Here the sample spans roughly 100,000 clones, 75% to 85% being singletons. With respect to this clone: Its antigen is currently unknown.

The chain joins TRBV4-3 to TRBJ2-7; D perhaps matches TRBD2 (6 bases). The TCR originated in a woman between 18 and 29 years old in good health and CMV-seropositive. The sequenced sample consisted of PBMCs. In DNA, the CDR3 is TGCGCCAGCAGCCAAGCGGCGGGACCCTACGAGCAGTACTTC. Protein: CASSQAAGPYEQYF.